The present T cell receptor beta chain was sequenced within a study of cytomegalovirus exposure and HLA in healthy donors. Primers: 60 Vbeta forward and 13 Jbeta reverse. TCRdb keeps only in-frame clones here, not all; method: immunoSEQ multiplex PCR. The data hold about 96,000 clones, with about four fifths observed a single time. CDR1 is GTSNPN and CDR2 is SVGIG in the germline V gene (reference sequence). This CDR3 is built from 13 residues. Trimming removed 4 bases at V and 1 base at J, with 10 bases between. The sample holds a few counts of this clone. Sequenced: PBMCs. V gene TRBV30 combines with J gene TRBJ1-1; possibly TRBD1 for D (5 bases). This sequence was found in a female donor in good health and CMV-seropositive. The CDR3: CAWNSGWNTEAFF. CDR3 DNA sequence: TGTGCCTGGAATTCAGGGTGGAACACTGAAGCTTTCTTT. Full variable domain (remainder filled in from reference TRBV30 and TRBJ1-1): SQTIHQWPATLVQPVGSPLSLECTVEGTSNPNLYWYRQAAGRGLQLLFYSVGIGQISSEVPQNLSASRPQDRQFILSSKKLLLSDSGFYLCAWNSGWNTEAFFGQGTRLTVV.